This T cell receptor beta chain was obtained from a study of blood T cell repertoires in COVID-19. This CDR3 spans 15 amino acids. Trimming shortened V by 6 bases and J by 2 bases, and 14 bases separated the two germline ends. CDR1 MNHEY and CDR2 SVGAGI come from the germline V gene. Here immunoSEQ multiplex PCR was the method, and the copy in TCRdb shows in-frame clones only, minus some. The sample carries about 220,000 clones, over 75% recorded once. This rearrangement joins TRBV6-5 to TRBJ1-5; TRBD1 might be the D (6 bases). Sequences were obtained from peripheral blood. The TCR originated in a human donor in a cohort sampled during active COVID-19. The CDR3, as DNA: TGTGCCAGCAGCTCCGGGACACGCGGCAATCAGCCCCAGCATTTT. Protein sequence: CASSSGTRGNQPQHF.